The 7 T cell receptor beta chains given below trace back to one sample, sequenced in a study of shared T cell receptors in the human thymus. Method: immunoSEQ multiplex PCR; TCRdb's copy keeps in-frame clones and lacks some. The sample includes some 660,000 clones, roughly 86% seen only once; the top ten take just under 0.0095%. These data are also associated with another study on human thymus T cells.

Material: thymocytes. All receptors come from a boy in the first two years of life with a congenital heart defect.

V usage is TRBV7-9 and J usage is TRBJ2-7; no clear D. The CDR3 extends over 14 amino acids. Trimming removed 2 bases from V and 0 bases from J, with 8 bases in between. CDR1 and CDR2 (germline): SEHNR, FQNEAQ (reference sequence). CDR3 bases: TGTGCCAGCAGCTTATTGGGCAGCTCCTACGAGCAGTACTTC. It specifies CASSLLGSSYEQYF. The full variable domain, in which reference TRBV7-9 and TRBJ2-7 provide the parts outside the CDR3, is DTGVSQNPRHKITKRGQNVTFRCDPISEHNRLYWYRQTLGQGPEFLTYFQNEAQLEKSRLLSDRFSAERPKGSFSTLEIQRTEQGDSAMYLCASSLLGSSYEQYFGPGTRLTVT.

The chain carries TRBV4-3 and TRBJ2-3, with 9 bases that match TRBD2. The CDR3 is 15 amino acids. Germline CDR1 LGHNA, CDR2 YSLEER. V trimming: 4 bases; J trimming: 6 bases; junction bases outside the gene matches: 8. The DNA for the CDR3 is TGCGCCAGCAGCCCGGCGGGGGGGCTGGGGGATACGCAGTATTTT. Its translation is CASSPAGGLGDTQYF.

This chain joins TRBV7-9 and TRBJ1-6; unclear D gene. The germline V gene encodes CDR1 SEHNR and CDR2 FQNEAQ (reference sequence). V lost 8 bases and J lost 8, with 19 bases in between. This CDR3 is built from 15 residues. The CDR3 sequence is CASGPTRIEDSPLHF. In DNA form, the CDR3 reads TGTGCCAGCGGCCCGACCCGCATCGAGGATTCACCCCTCCACTTT.

V is TRBV6-5 and J is TRBJ1-5, with D possibly matching TRBD1 (6 bases). The CDR3 covers 13 residues. Germline V lookup: CDR1 MNHEY, CDR2 SVGAGI. Trimming removed 6 bases from V and 8 bases from J, with 14 bases in between. The CDR3 here is CASRTAGAEPQHF. The CDR3 nucleotides are TGTGCCAGCAGGACGGCAGGGGCTGAGCCCCAGCATTTT.

The chain joins TRBV5-8 to TRBJ2-7; perhaps TRBD2 as D (5 bases). With 4 bases removed from V and 2 bases from J, the gap between germline ends came to 16 bases. Germline CDR1 is SGHTS and CDR2 is YDEGEE. The CDR3 spans 15 residues. The CDR3 bases are TGTGCCAGCAGCCCGAACTCGGGATTAACCTACGAGCAGTACTTC. Protein: CASSPNSGLTYEQYF.

The J gene is TRBJ2-1, the V gene TRBV9; TRBD2 aligns across 13 bases. This CDR3 comprises 15 residues. V lost 0 bases to trimming and J lost 10 bases; unmatched junction nucleotides: 4. Germline V gene lookup returns CDR1 SGDLS and CDR2 YYNGEE. CDR3 protein: CASSVGLAGGGEQFF. In nucleotides, the CDR3 is TGTGCCAGCAGCGTAGGACTAGCGGGAGGCGGAGAGCAGTTCTTC. Full variable domain (remainder filled in from reference TRBV9 and TRBJ2-1): DSGVTQTPKHLITATGQRVTLRCSPRSGDLSVYWYQQSLDQGLQFLIQYYNGEERAKGNILERFSAQQFPDLHSELNLSSLELGDSALYFCASSVGLAGGGEQFFGPGTRLTVL.

V usage is TRBV14 and J usage is TRBJ2-7; TRBD2 matches 13 bases. Germline loops: CDR1 SGHDN, CDR2 FVKESK. The CDR3 contains 18 residues. Trimming at V came to 1 base and at J to 5 bases, leaving 11 bases not matched to a gene. The CDR3 loop reads CASSQVALAGGPRDEQYF. CDR3 nucleotides: TGTGCCAGCAGCCAAGTTGCACTAGCGGGAGGGCCTCGGGACGAGCAGTACTTC.